In this sample, the clone carrying this TCR beta chain turned up many times. The sample belongs to a study of Graves' ophthalmopathy and Graves' hyperthyroidism. The length of the CDR3 is 13 residues. V lost 3 bases, J lost 4 bases, and 8 bases lay in between. Per germline, CDR1 KGHDR and CDR2 SFDVKD. Amplified TCR beta CDR3 regions were obtained using RNA transcripts as template. An opening RT-PCR round employed HTBI primers and preceded a second-round multiplex PCR. TCRdb redid the calling of the multiplex PCR reads with MiXCR, one entry per CDR3 protein. The sample has 200,000 to 300,000 distinct CDR3 sequences; around 45% are singletons.

Sequences were obtained from peripheral blood. This TCR was sampled from an adult man with Graves' ophthalmopathy. The chain couples TRBV24-1 to TRBJ1-2; D remains unclear. CDR3 protein: CATSDPVGYGYTF. The CDR3 DNA follows: TGTGCCACCAGTGATCCGGTAGGCTATGGCTACACCTTC.